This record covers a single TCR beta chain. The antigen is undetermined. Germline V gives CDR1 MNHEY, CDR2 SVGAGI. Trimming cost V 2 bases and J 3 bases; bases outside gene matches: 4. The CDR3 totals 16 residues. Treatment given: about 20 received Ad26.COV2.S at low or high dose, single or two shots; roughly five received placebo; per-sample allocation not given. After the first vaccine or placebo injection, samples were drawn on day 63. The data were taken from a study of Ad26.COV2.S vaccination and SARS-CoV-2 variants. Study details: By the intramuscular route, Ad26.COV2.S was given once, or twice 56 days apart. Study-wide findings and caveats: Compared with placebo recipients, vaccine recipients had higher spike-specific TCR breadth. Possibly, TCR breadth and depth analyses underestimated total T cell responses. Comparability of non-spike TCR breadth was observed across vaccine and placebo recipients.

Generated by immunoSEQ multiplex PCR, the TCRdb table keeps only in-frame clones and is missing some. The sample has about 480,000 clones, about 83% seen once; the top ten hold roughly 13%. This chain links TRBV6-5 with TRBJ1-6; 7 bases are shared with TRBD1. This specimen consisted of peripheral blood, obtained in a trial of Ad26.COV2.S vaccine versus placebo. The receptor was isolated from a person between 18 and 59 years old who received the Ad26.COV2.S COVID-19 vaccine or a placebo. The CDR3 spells CASSYDRDSYNSPLHF. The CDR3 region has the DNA TGTGCCAGCAGTTACGACCGGGACAGCTATAATTCACCCCTCCACTTT.